Presented here are 26 T cell receptor beta chains from one specimen sequenced in a study of vaccination and CD4 T cells after COVID-19. Oncomine TCR Beta short-read sequencing was applied to DNA from cultured CD4+ T cells. Each CDR3 protein is one row after TCRdb ran MiXCR on the PCR reads. The table lists 20,000 or so distinct CDR3 sequences, about 50% of them singletons. Treatment reported: approximately nine-day PBMC culture with coronavirus spike peptide pools or control peptides (ViraFEST assay). The antigens these receptors bind are not known. Sequenced material: CD4+ T cells from blood, cultured in vitro. The receptors derive from a human donor who had recovered from COVID-19.

This chain links TRBV18 with TRBJ1-5, with TRBD1 matching over 7 bases. The germline CDR1 and CDR2 sequences are KGHSH and LQKENI. Trimming took 4 bases from V and 0 from J; bases not matched to a gene: 6. The CDR3 extends over 16 amino acids. In nucleotides, the CDR3 is TGTGCCAGCTCACGAGCGACAGGGTCTAGCAATCAGCCCCAGCATTTT. It specifies CASSRATGSSNQPQHF. The full variable domain, its missing parts supplied by reference TRBV18 and TRBJ1-5, is NAGVMQNPRHLVRRRGQEARLRCSPMKGHSHVYWYRQLPEEGLKFMVYLQKENIIDESGMPKERFSAEFPKEGPSILRIQQVVRGDSAAYFCASSRATGSSNQPQHFGDGTRLSIL.

This clonotype was observed a few times. The chain combines TRBV6-2 or TRBV6-3 with TRBJ2-7, with TRBD2 matching 10 bases. Germline-derived CDR1 and CDR2 are MNHEY and SVGEGT. V lost 2 bases, J lost 0 bases, and 7 bases stayed unmatched. The CDR3 is 17 amino acids. In nucleotides, the CDR3 is TGTGCCAGCAGTTACACGGGACTAGCGCCTAGCTCCTACGAGCAGTACTTC. This encodes CASSYTGLAPSSYEQYF.

This clonotype was counted only a few times. The chain uses TRBV2 and TRBJ2-5; the D is unclear. V dropped 6 bases and J dropped 3 bases, with 8 bases sitting between them. This CDR3 has 12 residues. Germline CDR1 reads SNHLY; CDR2 reads FYNNEI. CDR3 in DNA: TGTGCCAGCAGCCGAGGCAAAGAGACCCAGTACTTC. It specifies CASSRGKETQYF.

The V and J genes are TRBV30 and TRBJ1-2; tentatively, D is TRBD1 (5 bases). The V and J ends lost 5 bases and 6 bases respectively, with 25 bases between them. Per germline, CDR1 GTSNPN and CDR2 SVGIG (reference sequence). This CDR3 has 16 residues. This CDR3 is CAWGNQHQAGSDGYTF. CDR3 sequence (DNA): TGTGCCTGGGGAAACCAACATCAGGCAGGGAGTGATGGCTACACCTTC.

The J gene is TRBJ1-1, the V gene TRBV7-2; no clear D gene. The germline V and J ends were trimmed by 5 bases and 2 bases, with 12 bases remaining between them. Germline CDR1 SGHTA, CDR2 FQGNSA. There are 14 residues in the CDR3. The CDR3 DNA is TGTGCCAGCAGCAGACTAGGGAGTAACACTGAAGCTTTCTTT. It codes for CASSRLGSNTEAFF.

The V and J genes are TRBV10-3 and TRBJ2-7; possibly TRBD2 for D (5 bases). CDR3 size: 13 residues. Trimming took off 2 bases at V and 4 bases at J, with 9 bases between the two ends. Germline CDR1 reads ENHRY; CDR2 reads SYGVKD. For the CDR3, the DNA is TGTGCCATCAGTGAGGAGCCGGGGTACGAGCAGTACTTC. It encodes CAISEEPGYEQYF.

The V and J genes are TRBV27 and TRBJ1-5, with TRBD1 matching 7 bases. Germline CDR1 MNHEY, CDR2 SMNVEV (reference sequence). The CDR3 length is 17 residues. The V gene end was trimmed by 5 bases and the J gene end by 2 bases; junction bases not matched to a gene: 12. This CDR3 reads CASSRYRGGEGNQPQHF. For the CDR3, the DNA is TGTGCCAGCAGTCGGTACAGGGGAGGCGAAGGCAATCAGCCCCAGCATTTT.

The chain couples TRBV7-9 to TRBJ2-1; TRBD2 matches at 7 bases. This CDR3 is 14 amino acids long. Germline CDR1 and CDR2: SEHNR and FQNEAQ (reference sequence). With 8 bases clipped from V and 7 bases from J, the junction kept 11 bases outside the gene matches. CDR3 bases: TGTGCCAGCGAGCGTGTAGCGGGTGGGAATGAGCAGTTCTTC. It is translated as CASERVAGGNEQFF. Filled out from reference TRBV7-9 and TRBJ2-1, the complete variable domain reads DTGVSQNPRHKITKRGQNVTFRCDPISEHNRLYWYRQTLGQGPEFLTYFQNEAQLEKSRLLSDRFSAERPKGSFSTLEIQRTEQGDSAMYLCASERVAGGNEQFFGPGTRLTVL.

The CDR3 region has the DNA TGTGCCAGCAGGAATCTCAGGGGGGATACGGGATTTGGGGGCTACACCTTC. This gives the protein CASRNLRGDTGFGGYTF. V gene TRBV28 combines with J gene TRBJ1-2, with 7 bases matching TRBD1. The CDR3 has 17 residues. V trimming: 6 bases; J trimming: 8 bases; junction bases outside the gene matches: 21. CDR1 MDHEN and CDR2 SYDVKM come from the germline V gene.

This rearrangement joins TRBV5-5 to TRBJ1-2; maybe TRBD1 (5 bases). There are 18 residues in the CDR3. V was cut by 6 bases and J by 3 bases, with 27 bases left in between. Per the germline V gene, CDR1 is SGHKS and CDR2 is YYEKEE (reference sequence). CDR3 DNA sequence: TGTGCCAGCAAGGGATTTAGAAGAGTAGGGGAGGTCCACTATGGCTACACCTTC. This translates into CASKGFRRVGEVHYGYTF.

V is TRBV2 and J is TRBJ1-2; D gene unclear. The CDR3 length is 16 residues. The germline V and J ends were trimmed by 6 bases and 2 bases, with 19 bases remaining between them. Germline CDR1 and CDR2: SNHLY and FYNNEI. DNA of the CDR3: TGTGCCAGCAGCCAAGCCAGCCCTTCCGCAAACTATGGCTACACCTTC. Its protein is CASSQASPSANYGYTF.

In its sample, this clonotype was seen a few times. The V call is TRBV19, the J call TRBJ1-2, with 8 bases identical to TRBD1. In germline, CDR1 is LNHDA, CDR2 SQIVND (reference sequence). The CDR3 has 13 residues. Trimming removed 7 bases from V and 7 bases from J; junction bases left unmatched: 8. The chain's CDR3 is CASTEQGAAGYTF. CDR3 DNA: TGTGCCAGTACTGAGCAGGGGGCGGCTGGCTACACCTTC.

The chain uses TRBV5-4 and TRBJ1-2; unclear D gene. The CDR3 consists of 14 residues. The V end lost 1 base, the J end lost 2 bases, and 9 bases lay between the germline ends. Germline V gene sequence: CDR1 SGHNT, CDR2 YYREEE (reference sequence). The CDR3: CASSLLVGNYGYTF. CDR3 DNA: TGTGCCAGCAGCTTGTTGGTAGGGAACTATGGCTACACCTTC.

This clonotype was found a few times. J is TRBJ2-1 and V is TRBV7-3; TRBD1 matches at 9 bases. Germline assignment: CDR1 SGHTA and CDR2 FQGTGA. CDR3 length: 14 residues. V lost 4 bases, J lost 8 bases, and 6 bases stayed unmatched. The CDR3 DNA sequence: TGTGCCAGCAGCTCGGGGACAGGGCGTGATGAGCAGTTCTTC. Its protein is CASSSGTGRDEQFF.

This sequence joins TRBV11-3 and TRBJ2-3; D may be TRBD1 (5 bases). The CDR3 is made up of 14 amino acids. V was shortened by 5 bases and J by 4 bases, with 13 bases between the two germline ends. The germline V gene has CDR1 SGHNT and CDR2 YENEEA. This CDR3 reads CASSLHRGADTQYF. The CDR3 DNA sequence: TGTGCCAGCAGCCTCCATAGGGGCGCAGATACGCAGTATTTT.

The CDR3 nucleotides are TGTGCCAGCAGCTTCGAGATAGCTAACTATGGCTACACCTTC. It yields the protein CASSFEIANYGYTF. The V call is TRBV28, the J call TRBJ1-2; D not certain. With 6 bases removed from V and 0 bases from J, the gap between germline ends came to 11 bases. The CDR3 totals 14 residues. Germline V gives CDR1 MDHEN, CDR2 SYDVKM.

This clonotype was found a few times. CDR3 nucleotide sequence: TGTGCCAGCAGTTTAGGCCCCCTCGACACTGAAGCTTTCTTT. Its translation: CASSLGPLDTEAFF. The chain uses TRBV12-3 or TRBV12-4 and TRBJ1-1; D remains ambiguous. This CDR3 region has 14 residues. Trimming took 1 base from V and 3 from J, leaving 9 bases between them.

As DNA, the CDR3 is TGTGCCAGCAGCAATACGGCCGCAGCACCTCCCTACGAGCAGTACTTC. Translating it yields CASSNTAAAPPYEQYF. The chain is built from TRBV6-1 and TRBJ2-7; D not certain. The CDR3 loop spans 16 amino acids. Trimming took off 6 bases at V and 2 bases at J, with 20 bases between the two ends. Per the germline V gene, CDR1 is MNHNS and CDR2 is SASEGT.

This chain connects TRBV6-5 to TRBJ1-1; D is unclear. Trimming took off 3 bases at V and 2 bases at J, with 4 bases between the two ends. CDR1 is MNHEY, CDR2 SVGAGI, per germline. The CDR3 sequence is 12 residues long. The CDR3: CASSYYNTEAFF. In nucleotides, the CDR3 is TGTGCCAGCAGTTATTATAACACTGAAGCTTTCTTT.

This clonotype appeared a few times. V is TRBV28 and J is TRBJ2-2, with 8 bases lining up with TRBD1. CDR3 length: 14 residues. With V trimmed by 7 bases and J by 1 base, 2 bases remained unmatched. The germline V gene has CDR1 MDHEN and CDR2 SYDVKM. As DNA, the CDR3 is TGTGCCAGCACAGGACAGGGGAACACCGGGGAGCTGTTTTTT. Its translation: CASTGQGNTGELFF.

The CDR3 DNA reads as TGCGCCAGCAGCCTAAGACAGGGGATCGGAAACACCATATATTTT. Translated: CASSLRQGIGNTIYF. The chain uses TRBV4-1 and TRBJ1-3; 8 bases are a match to TRBD1. V lost 4 bases to trimming and J lost 4 bases; unmatched junction nucleotides: 6. CDR3 length equals 15 residues. Germline values: CDR1 MGHRA, CDR2 YSYEKL.

This clonotype was seen only a few times. The chain links TRBV20-1 to TRBJ1-2; D gene ambiguous. V gave up 3 bases and J gave up 1 base, with 9 bases separating them. CDR1 and CDR2 from the germline V gene are DFQATT and SNEGSKA (reference sequence). This CDR3 has 13 amino acids. The DNA of the CDR3 is TGCAGTGCTAGGGGCAGGCATAACTATGGCTACACCTTC. This codes for CSARGRHNYGYTF.

This clonotype was seen a single time. V is TRBV28 and J is TRBJ2-2, with a weak D call TRBD2 (5 bases). The germline V and J ends were trimmed by 4 bases and 4 bases, with 16 bases remaining between them. The CDR3 is 16 residues long. Germline assignment: CDR1 MDHEN and CDR2 SYDVKM. The CDR3 here is CASSSAAGGSTGELFF. In nucleotides, the CDR3 is TGTGCCAGCAGTTCCGCGGCAGGTGGGAGCACCGGGGAGCTGTTTTTT.

The chain couples TRBV28 to TRBJ2-1; D is ambiguous. The CDR3 sequence is 15 residues long. The germline gives CDR1 MDHEN, CDR2 SYDVKM. The ends were cut back, 6 bases at V and 4 bases at J, with 16 bases in the middle. This chain's CDR3 is CASSRRPTEYNEQFF. CDR3 bases: TGTGCCAGCAGCCGACGGCCGACGGAATACAATGAGCAGTTCTTC.

This clonotype was counted only a few times. The chain combines TRBV6-4 with TRBJ2-1; D may match TRBD1 or TRBD2 (5 bases each). CDR1 and CDR2 (germline): MRHNA, SNTAGT. Trimming took off 2 bases at V and 0 bases at J, with 11 bases between the two ends. There are 16 residues in the CDR3. CDR3 loop: CASSDAPGRSYNEQFF. The CDR3 bases are TGTGCCAGCAGTGACGCGCCGGGACGCTCCTACAATGAGCAGTTCTTC.

This clonotype was seen a few times. The chain has TRBV20-1 and TRBJ2-7, with 9 positions matching TRBD2. The CDR3 sequence is 15 residues long. Trimming took 5 bases from V and 0 from J; bases not matched to a gene: 8. From germline, CDR1 is DFQATT and CDR2 SNEGSKA (reference sequence). DNA of the CDR3: TGCAGTGCTCCGAAAGCGGGAGGCACCTCCTACGAGCAGTACTTC. Protein sequence: CSAPKAGGTSYEQYF.